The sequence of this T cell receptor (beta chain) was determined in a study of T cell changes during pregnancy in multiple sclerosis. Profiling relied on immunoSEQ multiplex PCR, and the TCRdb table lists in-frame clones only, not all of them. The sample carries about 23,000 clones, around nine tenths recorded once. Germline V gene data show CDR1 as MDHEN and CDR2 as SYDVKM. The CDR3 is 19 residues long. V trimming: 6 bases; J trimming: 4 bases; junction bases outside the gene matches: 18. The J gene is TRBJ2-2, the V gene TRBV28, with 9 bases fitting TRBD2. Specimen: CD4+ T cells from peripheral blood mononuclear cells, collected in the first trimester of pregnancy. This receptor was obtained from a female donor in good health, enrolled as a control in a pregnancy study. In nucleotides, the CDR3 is TGTGCCAGCAGCAAAATCAGAATTGGCGGGAGGGCCGTCACCGGGGAGCTGTTTTTT. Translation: CASSKIRIGGRAVTGELFF. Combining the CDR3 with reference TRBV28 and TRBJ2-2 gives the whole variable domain DVKVTQSSRYLVKRTGEKVFLECVQDMDHENMFWYRQDPGLGLRLIYFSYDVKMKEKGDIPEGYSVSREKKERFSLILESASTNQTSMYLCASSKIRIGGRAVTGELFFGEGSRLTVL.